This TCR beta chain stems from a study of molecular identifiers for immune sequencing clone quantification. TCRdb passed the PCR reads through MiXCR, listing each CDR3 protein once. The sample has around 480,000 distinct CDR3 sequences, about a quarter seen once. As for this clonotype: Its target is unknown.

Overall study results and limits: Highly expanded clone sizes could end up underestimated if a barcode were shared by identical TCR molecules.

The specimen sequenced was naive CD8+ T cells from blood, with Jurkat cell RNA spiked in. Noted subset: FACS-sorted CD8+CD4-CCR7+CD45RA+ naive T cells. This TCR derives from a human donor in good health. Some libraries in this study had Jurkat cell RNA spiked in.

In nucleotides, the CDR3 is TGCGCCAGCAGCCAAGGGCAGTACCCCTACGAGCAGTACTTC. Its protein is CASSQGQYPYEQYF. The rearrangement links TRBV4-1 to TRBJ2-7; D not certain. Germline V gives CDR1 MGHRA, CDR2 YSYEKL. The CDR3 consists of 14 residues. Trimming cost V 1 base and J 2 bases, with 9 bases left between them.